This is a list of T cell receptor beta chains from one sample in a study of PD-L1 blockade in urothelial cancer. The repertoire was sequenced with immunoSEQ multiplex PCR; TCRdb's copy has only in-frame clones and lacks some. Among some 90,000 clones listed, 89% were seen once. This specimen was PBMCs, taken around atezolizumab (anti-PD-L1) treatment. The receptors stem from a woman of 80 years or more with urothelial cancer. The CDR3 runs from the conserved cysteine through the conserved F or W. A D gene is named only where the DNA matches it firmly. Size is omitted from some rows. Given values are once, few, many or a class for expanded clones.

TRBD1 | . | 14 | TRBJ1-6 | TRBV9 | TGTGCCAGCAGCGGACAGGGGGCACGGTCACCCCTCCACTTT | CASSGQGARSPLHF
TRBD1 | once | 12 | TRBJ1-1 | TRBV7-3 | TGTGCCAGCAGCTCGGGACAGGGGAAAGCTTTCTTT | CASSSGQGKAFF
. | . | 17 | TRBJ2-1 | TRBV5-4 | TGTGCCAGCAGCTCCGAGATACGACAGGTTCAGCCGTTTGGGCAGTTCTTC | CASSSEIRQVQPFGQFF
TRBD2 | . | 14 | TRBJ2-3 | TRBV6-6 | TGTGCCAGCAGTTACCGGGGGGAGCGAGATACGCAGTATTTT | CASSYRGERDTQYF
. | few | 14 | TRBJ2-1 | TRBV18 | TGTGCCAGCTCACCACCGGTCACTAGCCGTGAGCAGTTCTTC | CASSPPVTSREQFF
. | . | 14 | TRBJ1-4 | TRBV2 | TGTGCCAGCACGGTTAGAGCAACTAATGAAAAACTGTTTTTT | CASTVRATNEKLFF
TRBD1 | . | 15 | TRBJ1-2 | TRBV30 | TGTGCCTGGACTAAAATAGGGACAGGGAGGTATGGCTACACCTTC | CAWTKIGTGRYGYTF
. | . | 14 | TRBJ2-3 | TRBV9 | TGTGCCAGCAGCGTAGAGCGGAACACAGATACGCAGTATTTT | CASSVERNTDTQYF
. | . | 14 | TRBJ1-3 | TRBV5-1 | TGCGCCAGCACAGAACAGGGTTCTGGAAACACCATATATTTT | CASTEQGSGNTIYF
. | . | 13 | TRBJ1-3 | TRBV30 | TGTGCCTTCCGTGGGGGGGCTGGAAACACCATATATTTT | CAFRGGAGNTIYF
. | . | 14 | TRBJ1-2 | TRBV7-2 | TGTGCCAGCAGCCACGCAAATCGACAACCAGGCTACACCTTC | CASSHANRQPGYTF